This TCR beta chain was found in a study of blood T cell repertoires in COVID-19. Study at large: Both acute and convalescent COVID-19 samples were obtained from the United States, Italy and Spain.

This clone showed up just a few times. The repertoire was sequenced with immunoSEQ multiplex PCR; TCRdb's copy has only in-frame clones and lacks some. The sample has around 100,000 clones; around 90% are singletons. The CDR3 is 14 residues long. The junction had 7 bases not matched to a gene; V was cut back by 10 bases and J by 5 bases. CDR1 is MNHEY, CDR2 SVGAGI, per germline. Material for sequencing was peripheral blood. The V and J genes are TRBV6-5 and TRBJ1-6; 8 nucleotides align to TRBD1. This receptor was taken from a woman aged 55-70 years with acute or convalescent COVID-19. CDR3 bases: TGTGCCACCCACCAGGGGGCTAATAATTCACCCCTCCACTTT. Its protein is CATHQGANNSPLHF.